These 24 T cell receptor beta chains were all obtained from the same sample, sequenced in a study of cytomegalovirus exposure and HLA in healthy donors. The PCR ran on 60 Vbeta and 13 Jbeta primers. Only in-frame clones appear in the TCRdb table, and some are missing; sequencing was by immunoSEQ multiplex PCR. Found here are about 120,000 clones, 80% of them singletons; the top ten hold 2.1%. Sequencing was done on a sample of PBMCs. These receptors all come from a man aged 30 to 39 in good health and CMV-seronegative.

The chain employs TRBV11-3 and TRBJ2-1, with unresolved D. Germline lookup yields CDR1 SGHNT and CDR2 YENEEA. V gave up 2 bases and J gave up 7 bases, with 9 bases separating them. The CDR3 covers 13 residues. CDR3 bases: TGTGCCAGCAGCTTAAATAGCCGGAATGAGCAGTTCTTC. This codes for CASSLNSRNEQFF. Based on the CDR3 plus reference TRBV11-3 and TRBJ2-1, the full variable domain is EAGVVQSPRYKIIEKKQPVAFWCNPISGHNTLYWYLQNLGQGPELLIRYENEEAVDDSQLPKDRFSAERLKGVDSTLKIQPAELGDSAVYLCASSLNSRNEQFFGPGTRLTVL.

The V and J genes are TRBV27 and TRBJ1-1, with 7 bases identical to TRBD1. J was trimmed by 4 bases and V by 2 bases; bases with no gene match: 13. There are 17 residues in the CDR3. Looked up from germline, CDR1 is MNHEY and CDR2 is SMNVEV (reference sequence). This CDR3 reads CASSLVSRDSGTTEAFF. For the CDR3, the DNA is TGTGCCAGCAGTTTAGTCAGCCGGGACAGCGGTACCACTGAAGCTTTCTTT.

J is TRBJ2-3 and V is TRBV28, with 7 positions matching TRBD2. Germline CDR1 MDHEN, CDR2 SYDVKM. There are 17 residues in the CDR3. V was pared by 5 bases and J by 1 base, with 12 bases of the junction left unmatched. The CDR3 DNA reads as TGTGCCAGCAGTGGGGGGGTGGGAGGTGAAGGCACAGATACGCAGTATTTT. Its translation is CASSGGVGGEGTDTQYF.

The chain combines TRBV9 with TRBJ2-7; tentative D call: TRBD1 (6 bases). The germline gives CDR1 SGDLS, CDR2 YYNGEE. The length of the CDR3 is 14 residues. The ends were cut back, 0 bases at V and 4 bases at J, with 11 bases in the middle. The CDR3 nucleotides are TGTGCCAGCAGCGTAGCAGGGGTAGGGTACGAGCAGTACTTC. Protein product: CASSVAGVGYEQYF.

This clone was detected a few times. The J gene is TRBJ2-3, the V gene TRBV15, with TRBD2 identical over 9 bases. This CDR3 has 14 amino acids. The germline V gene encodes CDR1 LNHNV and CDR2 YYDKDF (reference sequence). V shed 1 base, J shed 4 bases, and the junction held 0 bases outside the gene matches. This chain's CDR3 is CATSRVAGADTQYF. The DNA for the CDR3 is TGTGCCACCAGCAGAGTAGCGGGGGCAGATACGCAGTATTTT.

The chain joins TRBV6-5 to TRBJ2-7; possibly TRBD1 for D (6 bases). The CDR3 extends over 14 amino acids. Germline V gene data show CDR1 as MNHEY and CDR2 as SVGAGI. With 10 bases removed from V and 3 bases from J, the gap between germline ends came to 19 bases. The DNA of the CDR3 is TGTGCCACCCGGATCCGACAGGTATTCTACGAGCAGTACTTC. Translating it yields CATRIRQVFYEQYF.

V usage is TRBV6-1 and J usage is TRBJ1-5; D call uncertain. The V end lost 1 base, the J end lost 7 bases, and 11 bases lay between the germline ends. This CDR3 contains 14 residues. The germline gives CDR1 MNHNS, CDR2 SASEGT. The DNA for the CDR3 is TGTGCCAGCAGTGAAGGGGAGGGCGGGCAGCCCCAGCATTTT. Protein: CASSEGEGGQPQHF.

The V call is TRBV15, the J call TRBJ1-3, with a tentative D call TRBD1 (5 bases). V dropped 5 bases and J dropped 2 bases, with 10 bases sitting between them. Germline V gives CDR1 LNHNV, CDR2 YYDKDF (reference sequence). CDR3 length: 14 residues. The CDR3 reads CATSPGGTGNTIYF. CDR3 coding DNA: TGTGCCACCAGCCCTGGGGGGACTGGAAACACCATATATTTT.

The chain joins TRBV28 to TRBJ1-2, with D perhaps TRBD1 (6 bases). The germline V gene has CDR1 MDHEN and CDR2 SYDVKM. This CDR3 region has 16 residues. V lost 3 bases, J lost 1 base, and 15 bases lay in between. CDR3 sequence reads: CASSFGQFDYNYGYTF. The CDR3 DNA reads as TGTGCCAGCAGTTTTGGACAGTTCGACTATAACTATGGCTACACCTTC.

The chain recombines TRBV6-1 with TRBJ1-2, with D perhaps TRBD1 (6 bases). V was trimmed by 6 bases and J by 4 bases, leaving 12 bases between them. Germline V gene sequence: CDR1 MNHNS, CDR2 SASEGT. The CDR3 runs 13 residues. The CDR3 is CASSSRDTYGYTF. CDR3 DNA sequence: TGTGCCAGCAGCTCCCGGGACACCTATGGCTACACCTTC.

This clone was counted only a few times. V and J are TRBV4-1 and TRBJ1-1; possibly TRBD1 for D (6 bases). Trimming shortened V by 0 bases and J by 1 base, and 15 bases separated the two germline ends. The length of the CDR3 is 17 residues. CDR1 and CDR2 (germline): MGHRA, YSYEKL. The CDR3 sequence: CASSQERGTRKNTEAFF. The CDR3 DNA reads as TGCGCCAGCAGCCAAGAGAGGGGGACAAGGAAGAACACTGAAGCTTTCTTT.

The chain couples TRBV25-1 to TRBJ1-1; 7 positions match TRBD1. CDR1 MGHDK and CDR2 SYGVNS come from the germline V gene. This CDR3 has 15 residues. V shed 7 bases and J 10 bases; nucleotides not matched to a gene: 18. The CDR3 reads CASIPGQEATPGAFF. DNA of the CDR3: TGTGCCAGCATCCCCGGACAGGAGGCAACCCCTGGAGCTTTCTTT.

The chain joins TRBV10-3 to TRBJ1-5; TRBD1 is a possible D gene (5 bases). The CDR3 is 15 amino acids. V shed 2 bases and J shed 4 bases, with 12 bases lying between them. Per germline, CDR1 ENHRY and CDR2 SYGVKD. The DNA of the CDR3 is TGTGCCATCAGTGAGCCCCCAGGGATGAATCAGCCCCAGCATTTT. The encoded protein is CAISEPPGMNQPQHF.

The V call is TRBV4-2, the J call TRBJ2-3; 9 bases align to TRBD2. The CDR3 consists of 16 residues. Germline loops: CDR1 LGHNA, CDR2 YNFKEQ. V trimming: 0 bases; J trimming: 1 base; junction bases outside the gene matches: 2. The CDR3 here is CASSQEGGGGTDTQYF. The DNA for the CDR3 is TGTGCCAGCAGCCAAGAAGGCGGGGGGGGCACAGATACGCAGTATTTT.

The rearrangement links TRBV10-3 to TRBJ1-6; D gene unclear. CDR3 size: 13 residues. Germline CDR1 is ENHRY and CDR2 is SYGVKD. V was trimmed by 8 bases and J by 3 bases, leaving 8 bases between them. Here the CDR3 reads CAIGPDYNSPLHF. As DNA, the CDR3 is TGTGCCATCGGCCCAGACTATAATTCACCCCTCCACTTT.

The chain carries TRBV28 and TRBJ1-3; the match to TRBD1 covers 7 bases. Germline V gives CDR1 MDHEN, CDR2 SYDVKM. This CDR3 is built from 17 residues. V shed 3 bases and J 2 bases; nucleotides not matched to a gene: 10. CDR3 loop: CASSFPDRVGAGNTIYF. The CDR3 nucleotides read TGTGCCAGCAGTTTCCCCGACAGGGTAGGTGCTGGAAACACCATATATTTT.

The chain uses TRBV5-1 and TRBJ2-7; 9 bases align to TRBD2. V lost 2 bases and J lost 0; bases outside the gene matches: 12. The CDR3 loop spans 18 amino acids. The germline V gene encodes CDR1 SGHRS and CDR2 YFSETQ. The CDR3 here is CASSLGRGGPTSSYEQYF. CDR3 nucleotide sequence: TGCGCCAGCAGCTTAGGGCGGGGGGGTCCTACAAGCTCCTACGAGCAGTACTTC.

The chain carries TRBV9 and TRBJ2-5; possible D gene TRBD2, 6 bases. Germline V gene lookup returns CDR1 SGDLS and CDR2 YYNGEE. CDR3 length: 12 amino acids. V was trimmed by 7 bases and J by 6 bases, leaving 13 bases between them. Written as DNA, the CDR3 is TGTGCCAGCGGGACTGCCAGCCAGACCCAGTACTTC. This translates into CASGTASQTQYF.

The chain recombines TRBV21-1 with TRBJ2-6; no DNA check was done on the table's D call, TRBD1. TRBV21-1 is labeled a pseudogene. This CDR3 comprises 20 residues. The CDR3 protein is CASSTRKSGTGDSGANVLTF. CDR3 sequence (DNA): TGTGCCAGCAGCACCCGGAAGTCCGGGACAGGGGACTCTGGGGCCAACGTCCTGACTTTC.

The J gene is TRBJ2-3, the V gene TRBV28; 8 bases agree with TRBD2. The germline CDR1 and CDR2 sequences are MDHEN and SYDVKM. V dropped 6 bases and J dropped 2; count of bases not matched to a gene: 7. The CDR3 extends over 15 amino acids. This CDR3 reads CASSRRRGDTDTQYF. The CDR3 coding sequence is TGTGCCAGCAGCCGCCGGCGGGGGGACACAGATACGCAGTATTTT.

The table lists this clone with a few counts. This CDR3 is CASRGRQGGTEAFF. CDR3 in DNA: TGCGCCAGCAGGGGACGACAGGGCGGCACTGAAGCTTTCTTT. V and J are TRBV10-2 and TRBJ1-1, with 7 bases that match TRBD1. Germline-derived CDR1 and CDR2 are WSHSY and SAAADI. V shed 6 bases, J shed 4 bases, and the junction held 8 bases outside the gene matches. The CDR3 is made up of 14 amino acids.

To note about this clone: The sample carries other DNA sequences with the same CDR3. The chain employs TRBV6-1 and TRBJ1-6, with D perhaps TRBD1 (5 bases). The CDR3 spans 13 residues. The germline V gene has CDR1 MNHNS and CDR2 SASEGT. Trimming removed 8 bases at V and 13 bases at J, with 18 bases between. The CDR3: CASSSGVKSPLHF. The DNA for the CDR3 is TGTGCCAGCTCCTCGGGGGTCAAATCGCCCCTCCACTTT.

CDR3 sequence reads: CAISDYQETQYF. In nucleotides, the CDR3 is TGTGCCATCAGTGACTACCAAGAGACCCAGTACTTC. The chain recombines TRBV10-3 with TRBJ2-5; D ambiguous. Per germline, CDR1 ENHRY and CDR2 SYGVKD. The V end lost 3 bases, the J end lost 0 bases, and 2 bases lay between the germline ends. The CDR3 runs to 12 residues.

In DNA, the CDR3 is TGTGCCAGCAGCGCCCATTCCGGGACTAGCGGGGGGATCTCAGATACGCAGTATTTT. This translates into CASSAHSGTSGGISDTQYF. This chain connects TRBV9 to TRBJ2-3; 15 nucleotides agree with TRBD2. The V gene end was trimmed by 3 bases and the J gene end by 4 bases; junction bases not matched to a gene: 12. The CDR3 loop spans 19 amino acids. The germline CDR1 and CDR2 sequences are SGDLS and YYNGEE.